The rows below give T cell receptor beta chains drawn from one sample of a study of regulatory T cells in long-lasting Graves disease. One entry per CDR3 protein, called by TCRdb with MiXCR from the multiplex PCR reads. The repertoire consists of 400,000 to 500,000 distinct CDR3 sequences, with less than 20% occurring once and the leading ten covering roughly 23%. These same records also appear under a second study, on T cells in Graves' hyperthyroidism and ophthalmopathy.

The sample was peripheral blood mononuclear cells (PBMCs), taken at new diagnosis, from a patient treated with antithyroid drugs. The receptors come from a woman between 18 and 30 years old with Graves disease. CDR3s include the opening cysteine and the closing phenylalanine or tryptophan. The D gene is left open where the match is weak. The size entry is marked missing in some rows and otherwise reads once, few, many or a size class.

CDR3	DNA	J	size	D	V
CASSNTDEYNEQFF	TGTGCCAGCAGTAATACGGACGAGTACAATGAGCAGTTCTTC	TRBJ2-1	many	.	TRBV12-3/TRBV12-4
CATSRTDRGRSGYTF	TGTGCCACCAGCAGGACGGACAGGGGACGGAGTGGCTACACCTTC	TRBJ1-2	few	TRBD1	TRBV15
CASSPVGAEQYF	TGTGCCAGCTCACCAGTCGGGGCCGAGCAGTACTTC	TRBJ2-7	many	.	TRBV18
CASSSPGRGYEQYF	TGTGCCAGCAGTTCCCCGGGACGGGGCTACGAGCAGTACTTC	TRBJ2-7	.	.	TRBV28
CSASEGTSGYEQYF	TGCAGTGCTAGTGAAGGGACTAGCGGGTACGAGCAGTACTTC	TRBJ2-7	.	TRBD2	TRBV20-1
CASSYSFLGGVNTEAFF	TGTGCCAGCAGTTATAGCTTTCTAGGGGGCGTGAACACTGAAGCTTTCTTT	TRBJ1-1	many	TRBD1	TRBV6-5
CSARGGGGNTEAFF	TGCAGTGCTAGAGGGGGAGGGGGGAACACTGAAGCTTTCTTT	TRBJ1-1	.	.	TRBV20-1
CASSLDVTGELFF	TGCGCCAGCAGCTTGGACGTAACCGGGGAGCTGTTTTTT	TRBJ2-2	.	.	TRBV5-1
CASSQGDGSNEQFF	TGTGCCAGCAGCCAAGGGGACGGATCGAATGAGCAGTTCTTC	TRBJ2-1	.	.	TRBV3-1
CASSEEVIYEQYF	TGTGCCAGCAGTGAGGAGGTAATTTACGAGCAGTACTTC	TRBJ2-7	.	.	TRBV6-1
CASSFGVHKAGGKGNEQFF	TGTGCCAGCAGCTTTGGGGTCCACAAAGCGGGAGGGAAAGGGAATGAGCAGTTCTTC	TRBJ2-1	many	TRBD2	TRBV5-6
CASSYISGSMETQYF	TGTGCCAGCAGTTATATTAGCGGGAGTATGGAGACCCAGTACTTC	TRBJ2-5	.	TRBD2	TRBV6-5
CSATNYEQYF	TGCAGTGCTACTAACTACGAGCAGTACTTC	TRBJ2-7	many	.	TRBV20-1
CASSLSPRVEAFF	TGTGCCAGCAGTTTGAGCCCCAGGGTTGAAGCTTTCTTT	TRBJ1-1	.	.	TRBV3-1
CASSVPGGASTDTQYF	TGTGCCAGCAGTGTCCCCGGCGGTGCTAGCACAGATACGCAGTATTTT	TRBJ2-3	.	.	TRBV28
CASSYSASTDTQYF	TGTGCCAGCAGTTACTCAGCTAGCACAGATACGCAGTATTTT	TRBJ2-3	many	.	TRBV6-5
CASTSQTNMNTEAFF	TGTGCCAGCACATCTCAGACGAACATGAACACTGAAGCTTTCTTT	TRBJ1-1	many	.	TRBV7-2
CASSLTGTTIYEQYF	TGTGCCAGCAGCCTAACCGGGACGACAATCTACGAGCAGTACTTC	TRBJ2-7	many	.	TRBV13
CASSSSGGSGTQYF	TGTGCCAGCAGTTCCTCCGGGGGCTCGGGGACCCAGTACTTC	TRBJ2-5	many	.	TRBV6-5
CSAYRHRGPEGYTF	TGCAGTGCTTACAGACACAGGGGGCCGGAGGGCTACACCTTC	TRBJ1-2	many	TRBD1	TRBV20-1
CASNSGGSGSTIYF	TGTGCCAGCAACTCGGGTGGATCTGGAAGCACCATATATTTT	TRBJ1-3	.	.	TRBV28
CASSLIGGANSPLHF	TGTGCCAGCAGTTTAATAGGGGGTGCTAATTCACCCCTCCACTTT	TRBJ1-6	few	.	TRBV27
CASNRAGGTVQFF	TGTGCCAGCAACCGCGCCGGGGGGACAGTGCAGTTCTTC	TRBJ2-1	.	.	TRBV6-1
CASSFGGSGRGDTQYF	TGCGCCAGCAGCTTTGGGGGATCAGGCCGTGGAGATACGCAGTATTTT	TRBJ2-3	many	.	TRBV5-1
CSVRDSNQPQHF	TGCAGCGTGAGGGATAGCAATCAGCCCCAGCATTTT	TRBJ1-5	.	.	TRBV29-1
CASSSGTSAEQFF	TGTGCCAGCAGCTCCGGGACTAGCGCCGAGCAGTTCTTC	TRBJ2-1	many	TRBD2	TRBV7-3
CATRGVGTEAFF	TGTGCCACCAGGGGAGTGGGAACTGAAGCTTTCTTT	TRBJ1-1	.	.	TRBV24-1
CASSHWGTESYEQYF	TGTGCCAGCAGTCATTGGGGGACGGAATCCTACGAGCAGTACTTC	TRBJ2-7	many	.	TRBV2
CASSELVMGRGGTEAFF	TGTGCCAGCAGTGAACTAGTAATGGGACGGGGGGGCACTGAAGCTTTCTTT	TRBJ1-1	many	.	TRBV2
CASRWTANTGELFF	TGTGCCAGCAGATGGACAGCAAACACCGGGGAGCTGTTTTTT	TRBJ2-2	.	.	TRBV6-1
CASSPGLAKNIQYF	TGTGCCAGCAGCCCGGGTCTAGCCAAAAACATTCAGTACTTC	TRBJ2-4	few	.	TRBV6-1
CASSFVGGAGEQFF	TGTGCCAGCAGCTTTGTGGGGGGAGCGGGTGAGCAGTTCTTC	TRBJ2-1	few	.	TRBV11-3
CASSLYPGTGSYEQYF	TGTGCCAGCAGTTTATATCCCGGGACAGGGTCCTACGAGCAGTACTTC	TRBJ2-7	.	TRBD1	TRBV27
CASSWTRREAFF	TGTGCCAGCAGCTGGACGAGACGGGAAGCTTTCTTT	TRBJ1-1	many	.	TRBV28
CASSVDFSGTQYF	TGCGCCAGCAGTGTGGACTTTAGCGGGACCCAGTACTTC	TRBJ2-5	.	.	TRBV10-2
CASSPSGRIYNEQFF	TGTGCCAGCAGTCCTAGCGGGAGGATCTACAATGAGCAGTTCTTC	TRBJ2-1	many	TRBD2	TRBV28
CSASYGGGTDTQYF	TGCAGTGCTAGTTATGGGGGAGGGACAGATACGCAGTATTTT	TRBJ2-3	many	TRBD2	TRBV20-1
CSVDRGVDTEAFF	TGCAGCGTCGACAGGGGGGTGGACACTGAAGCTTTCTTT	TRBJ1-1	many	TRBD1	TRBV29-1
CASSLEGTGEGYTF	TGCGCCAGCAGCTTGGAGGGGACAGGGGAAGGCTACACCTTC	TRBJ1-2	many	TRBD1	TRBV5-1
CASSDGQAYEQYF	TGTGCCAGCAGTGACGGCCAGGCCTACGAGCAGTACTTC	TRBJ2-7	many	.	TRBV6-1
CASSLRWELTYEQYF	TGTGCCAGCAGTTTAAGGTGGGAGCTAACCTACGAGCAGTACTTC	TRBJ2-7	many	.	TRBV12-3/TRBV12-4
CASSEPTTGFYGYTF	TGTGCCAGCAGTGAACCAACGACAGGATTCTATGGCTACACCTTC	TRBJ1-2	many	.	TRBV6-1
CASGRKGLAGSTDTQYF	TGTGCTAGTGGCCGTAAAGGACTAGCGGGGAGCACAGATACGCAGTATTTT	TRBJ2-3	many	TRBD2	TRBV12-5
CASTLGTVVYNSPLRF	TGTGCCAGCACCCTGGGAACAGTCGTCTATAATTCACCCCTCCGCTTT	TRBJ1-6	once	.	TRBV28
CASSLAVTSGRTYEQYF	TGTGCCAGCAGCTTGGCCGTAACTAGCGGGAGGACCTACGAGCAGTACTTC	TRBJ2-7	.	TRBD2	TRBV5-8
CASSYTEGARETQYF	TGTGCCAGCAGTTATACAGAGGGGGCGCGGGAGACCCAGTACTTC	TRBJ2-5	many	TRBD1	TRBV28
CASSQGLAGGLYNEQFF	TGCGCCAGCAGCCAAGGACTAGCGGGAGGGCTCTACAATGAGCAGTTCTTC	TRBJ2-1	.	TRBD2	TRBV4-1
CASSQGKGGFTGELFF	TGCGCCAGCAGCCAAGGGAAAGGGGGTTTCACCGGGGAGCTGTTTTTT	TRBJ2-2	few	.	TRBV4-1
CASSYGQGGGIAKNIQYF	TGTGCCAGCAGTTATGGGCAAGGGGGGGGGATAGCCAAAAACATTCAGTACTTC	TRBJ2-4	.	.	TRBV6-2/TRBV6-3
CSVDSLAGFYEQFF	TGCAGCGTTGATTCGTTAGCGGGGTTCTATGAGCAGTTCTTC	TRBJ2-1	many	TRBD2	TRBV29-1
CASSELGTYTEAFF	TGTGCCAGCAGTGAATTGGGGACATACACTGAAGCTTTCTTT	TRBJ1-1	many	.	TRBV2
CASSSPSEGGDNEQFF	TGCGCCAGCAGCTCCCCTTCGGAGGGCGGGGACAATGAGCAGTTCTTC	TRBJ2-1	once	.	TRBV7-9
CASSLVQGTDTQYF	TGTGCCAGCAGCTTAGTCCAGGGCACAGATACGCAGTATTTT	TRBJ2-3	few	.	TRBV7-9
CSARDSGGNIQYF	TGCAGTGCTAGAGATTCAGGGGGGAACATTCAGTACTTC	TRBJ2-4	many	.	TRBV20-1
CANLGEELNGANVLTF	TGCGCCAACCTAGGAGAAGAACTGAATGGGGCCAACGTCCTGACTTTC	TRBJ2-6	.	.	TRBV10-1
CASSSRQEQFF	TGTGCCAGCAGTAGCCGACAGGAGCAGTTCTTC	TRBJ2-1	many	.	TRBV6-1